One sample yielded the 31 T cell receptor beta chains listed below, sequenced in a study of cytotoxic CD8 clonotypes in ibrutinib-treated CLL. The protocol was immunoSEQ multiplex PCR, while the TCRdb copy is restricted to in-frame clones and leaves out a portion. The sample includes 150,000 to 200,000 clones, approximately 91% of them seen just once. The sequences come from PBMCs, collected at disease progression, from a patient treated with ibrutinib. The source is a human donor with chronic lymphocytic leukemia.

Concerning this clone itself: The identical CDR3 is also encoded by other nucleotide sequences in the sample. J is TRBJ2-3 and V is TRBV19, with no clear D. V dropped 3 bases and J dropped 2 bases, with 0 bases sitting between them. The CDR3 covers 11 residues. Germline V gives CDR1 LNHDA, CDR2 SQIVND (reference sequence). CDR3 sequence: CASSITDTQYF. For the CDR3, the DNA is TGTGCCAGTAGTATCACAGATACGCAGTATTTT.

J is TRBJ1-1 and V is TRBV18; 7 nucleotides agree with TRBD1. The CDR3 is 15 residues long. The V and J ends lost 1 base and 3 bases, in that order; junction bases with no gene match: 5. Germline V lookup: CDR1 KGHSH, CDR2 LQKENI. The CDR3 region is CASSPRADRDTEAFF. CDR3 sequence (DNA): TGTGCCAGCTCACCACGTGCAGACAGGGACACTGAAGCTTTCTTT.

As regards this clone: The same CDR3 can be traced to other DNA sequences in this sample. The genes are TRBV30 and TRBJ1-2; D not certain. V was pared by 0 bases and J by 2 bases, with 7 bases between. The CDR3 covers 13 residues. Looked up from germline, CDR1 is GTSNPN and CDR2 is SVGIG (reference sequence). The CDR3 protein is CAWSVGRNYGYTF. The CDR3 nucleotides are TGTGCCTGGAGTGTAGGCAGAAACTATGGCTACACCTTC. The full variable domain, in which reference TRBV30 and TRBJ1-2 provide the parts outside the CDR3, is SQTIHQWPATLVQPVGSPLSLECTVEGTSNPNLYWYRQAAGRGLQLLFYSVGIGQISSEVPQNLSASRPQDRQFILSSKKLLLSDSGFYLCAWSVGRNYGYTFGSGTRLTVV.

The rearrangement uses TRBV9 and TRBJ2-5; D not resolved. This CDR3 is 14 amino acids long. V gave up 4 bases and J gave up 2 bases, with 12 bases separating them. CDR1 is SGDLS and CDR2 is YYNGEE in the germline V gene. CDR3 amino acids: CASSPVWGQETQYF. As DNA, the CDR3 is TGTGCCAGCAGCCCTGTTTGGGGACAAGAGACCCAGTACTTC.

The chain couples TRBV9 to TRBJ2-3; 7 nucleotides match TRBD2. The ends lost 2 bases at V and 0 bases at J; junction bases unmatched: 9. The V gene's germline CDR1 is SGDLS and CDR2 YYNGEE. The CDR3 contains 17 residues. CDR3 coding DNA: TGTGCCAGCAGCGTTGGCATCGGCGGGGGAAGCACAGATACGCAGTATTTT. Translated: CASSVGIGGGSTDTQYF.

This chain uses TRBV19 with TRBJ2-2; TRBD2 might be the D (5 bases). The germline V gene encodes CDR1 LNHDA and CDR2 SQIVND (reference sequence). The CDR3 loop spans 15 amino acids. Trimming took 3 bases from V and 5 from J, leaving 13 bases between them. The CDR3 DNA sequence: TGTGCCAGTAGTATCGGCGGAGGTCTGACCGGGGAGCTGTTTTTT. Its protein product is CASSIGGGLTGELFF.

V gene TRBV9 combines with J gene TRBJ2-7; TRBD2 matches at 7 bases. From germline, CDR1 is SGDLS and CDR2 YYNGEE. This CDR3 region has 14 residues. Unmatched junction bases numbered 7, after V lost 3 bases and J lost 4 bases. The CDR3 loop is CASSGGREWYEQYF. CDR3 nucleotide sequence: TGTGCCAGCAGCGGTGGGCGGGAGTGGTACGAGCAGTACTTC.

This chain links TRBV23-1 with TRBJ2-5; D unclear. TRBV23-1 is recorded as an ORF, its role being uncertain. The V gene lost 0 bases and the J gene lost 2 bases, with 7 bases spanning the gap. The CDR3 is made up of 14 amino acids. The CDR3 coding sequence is TGCGCCAGCAGTCAATCCCAGAGTCAAGAGACCCAGTACTTC. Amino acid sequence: CASSQSQSQETQYF.

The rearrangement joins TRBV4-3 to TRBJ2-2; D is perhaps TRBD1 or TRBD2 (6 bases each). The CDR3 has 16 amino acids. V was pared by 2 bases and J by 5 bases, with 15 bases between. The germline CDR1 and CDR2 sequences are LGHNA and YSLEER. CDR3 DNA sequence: TGCGCCAGCAGCCAAATGGGGGGCGTTAGAACCGGGGAGCTGTTTTTT. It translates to CASSQMGGVRTGELFF.

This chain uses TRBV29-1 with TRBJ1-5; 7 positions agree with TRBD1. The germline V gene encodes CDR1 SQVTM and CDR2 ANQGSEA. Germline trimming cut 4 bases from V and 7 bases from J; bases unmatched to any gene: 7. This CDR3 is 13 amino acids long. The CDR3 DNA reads TGCAGCGTTGTACAGGGGTGGGGACAGCCCCAGCATTTT. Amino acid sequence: CSVVQGWGQPQHF.

CDR3 region: CASSTGLAGGPRTNNEQFF. The CDR3 region has the DNA TGTGCCAGTAGTACCGGACTAGCGGGAGGGCCCCGAACAAACAATGAGCAGTTCTTC. The chain links TRBV19 to TRBJ2-1; TRBD2 agrees at 15 bases. CDR1 and CDR2 (germline): LNHDA, SQIVND (reference sequence). This CDR3 contains 19 residues. After removal of 4 bases from V and 5 bases from J, the junction contained 12 bases not matched to a gene.

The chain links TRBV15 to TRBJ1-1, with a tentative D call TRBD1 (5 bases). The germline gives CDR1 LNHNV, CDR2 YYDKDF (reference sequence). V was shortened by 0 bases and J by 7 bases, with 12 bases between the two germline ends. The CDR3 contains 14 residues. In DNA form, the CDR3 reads TGTGCCACCAGCAGAGATCTCATGACAGTTGAAGCTTTCTTT. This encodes CATSRDLMTVEAFF.

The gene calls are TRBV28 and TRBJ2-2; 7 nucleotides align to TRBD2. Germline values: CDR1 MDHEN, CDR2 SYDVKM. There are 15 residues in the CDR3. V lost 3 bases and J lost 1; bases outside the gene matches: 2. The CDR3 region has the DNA TGTGCCAGCAGTTTGGCGGGGGTGAACACCGGGGAGCTGTTTTTT. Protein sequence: CASSLAGVNTGELFF.

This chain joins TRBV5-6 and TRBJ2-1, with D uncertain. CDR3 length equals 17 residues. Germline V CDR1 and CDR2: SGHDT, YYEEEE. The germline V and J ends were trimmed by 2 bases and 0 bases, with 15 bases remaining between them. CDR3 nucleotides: TGTGCCAGCAGCTTTTTGTATAGGGAAAGCTCCTACAATGAGCAGTTCTTC. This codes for CASSFLYRESSYNEQFF.

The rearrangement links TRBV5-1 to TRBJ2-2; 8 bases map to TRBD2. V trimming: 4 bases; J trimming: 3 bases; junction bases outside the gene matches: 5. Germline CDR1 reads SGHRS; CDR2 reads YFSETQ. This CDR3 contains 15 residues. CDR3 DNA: TGCGCCAGCAGCCGCAGCGGGAGAGACACCGGGGAGCTGTTTTTT. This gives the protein CASSRSGRDTGELFF.

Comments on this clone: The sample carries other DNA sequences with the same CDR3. The CDR3 is CASSFGGNQPQHF. The CDR3 region has the DNA TGTGCCAGCAGTTTTGGGGGGAATCAGCCCCAGCATTTT. This chain joins TRBV27 and TRBJ1-5; tentative D call: TRBD1 (5 bases). The CDR3 contains 13 residues. Germline loops: CDR1 MNHEY, CDR2 SMNVEV (reference sequence). V shed 3 bases and J shed 4 bases, with 7 bases lying between them.

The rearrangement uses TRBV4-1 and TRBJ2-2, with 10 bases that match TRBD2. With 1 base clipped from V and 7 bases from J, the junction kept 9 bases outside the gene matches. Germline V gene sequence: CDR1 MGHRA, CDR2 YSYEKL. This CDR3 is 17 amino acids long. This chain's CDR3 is CASSQVALAGRDGELFF. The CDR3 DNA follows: TGCGCCAGCAGCCAAGTCGCACTAGCGGGAAGAGACGGGGAGCTGTTTTTT.

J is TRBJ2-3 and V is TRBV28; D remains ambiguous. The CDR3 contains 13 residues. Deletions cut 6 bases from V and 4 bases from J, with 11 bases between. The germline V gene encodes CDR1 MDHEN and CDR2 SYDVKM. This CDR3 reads CASRDLTADTQYF. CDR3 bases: TGTGCCAGCAGGGACCTGACCGCAGATACGCAGTATTTT.

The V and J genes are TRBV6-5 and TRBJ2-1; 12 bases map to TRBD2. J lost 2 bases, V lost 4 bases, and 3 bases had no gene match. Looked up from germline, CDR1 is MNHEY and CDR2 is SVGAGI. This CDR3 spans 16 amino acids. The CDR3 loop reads CASSSLAGGPYNEQFF. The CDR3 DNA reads TGTGCCAGCAGTTCGCTAGCGGGAGGGCCCTACAATGAGCAGTTCTTC.

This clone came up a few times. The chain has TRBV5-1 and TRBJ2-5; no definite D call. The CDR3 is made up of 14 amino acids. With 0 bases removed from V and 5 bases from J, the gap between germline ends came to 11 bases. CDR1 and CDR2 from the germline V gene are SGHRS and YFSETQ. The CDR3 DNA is TGCGCCAGCAGCTTGGGCCAAGGAAGGGAGACCCAGTACTTC. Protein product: CASSLGQGRETQYF.

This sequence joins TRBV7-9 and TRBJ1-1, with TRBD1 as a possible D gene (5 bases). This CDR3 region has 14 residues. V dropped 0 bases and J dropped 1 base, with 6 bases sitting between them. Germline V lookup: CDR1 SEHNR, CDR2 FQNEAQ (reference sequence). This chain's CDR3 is CASSLAGANTEAFF. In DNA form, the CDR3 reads TGTGCCAGCAGCTTAGCCGGGGCGAACACTGAAGCTTTCTTT.

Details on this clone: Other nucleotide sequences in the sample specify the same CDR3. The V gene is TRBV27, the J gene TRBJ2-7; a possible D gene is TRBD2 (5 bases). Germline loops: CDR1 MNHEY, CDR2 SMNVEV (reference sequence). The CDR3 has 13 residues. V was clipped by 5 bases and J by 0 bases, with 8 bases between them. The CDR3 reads CASSLRVSYEQYF. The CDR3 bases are TGTGCCAGCAGTCTGCGGGTCTCCTACGAGCAGTACTTC.

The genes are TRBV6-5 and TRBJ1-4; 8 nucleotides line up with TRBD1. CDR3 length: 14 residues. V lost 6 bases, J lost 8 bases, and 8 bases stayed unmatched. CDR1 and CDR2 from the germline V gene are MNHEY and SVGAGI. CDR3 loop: CASRGQGPGEKLFF. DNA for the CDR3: TGTGCCAGCAGAGGACAGGGTCCGGGAGAAAAACTGTTTTTT.

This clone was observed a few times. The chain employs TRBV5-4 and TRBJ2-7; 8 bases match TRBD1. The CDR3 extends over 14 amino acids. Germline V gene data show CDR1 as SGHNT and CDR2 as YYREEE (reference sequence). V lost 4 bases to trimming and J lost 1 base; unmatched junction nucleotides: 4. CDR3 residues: CASSHGQGSYEQYF. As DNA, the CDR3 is TGTGCCAGCAGCCATGGACAGGGTTCCTACGAGCAGTACTTC.

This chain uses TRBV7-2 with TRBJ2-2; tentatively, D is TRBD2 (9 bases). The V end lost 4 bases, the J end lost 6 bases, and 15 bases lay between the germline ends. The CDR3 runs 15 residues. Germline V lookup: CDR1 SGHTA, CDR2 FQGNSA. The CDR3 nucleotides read TGTGCCAGCAGCTGGACAGGGACTAGCTCCGGGGAGCTGTTTTTT. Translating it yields CASSWTGTSSGELFF. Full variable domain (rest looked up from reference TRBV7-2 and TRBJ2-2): GAGVSQSPSNKVTEKGKDVELRCDPISGHTALYWYRQSLGQGLEFLIYFQGNSAPDKSGLPSDRFSAERTGGSVSTLTIQRTQQEDSAVYLCASSWTGTSSGELFFGEGSRLTVL.

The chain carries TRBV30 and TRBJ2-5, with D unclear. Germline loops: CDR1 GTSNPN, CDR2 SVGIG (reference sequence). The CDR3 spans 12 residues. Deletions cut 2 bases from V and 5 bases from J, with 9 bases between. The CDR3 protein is CAWSFSGETQYF. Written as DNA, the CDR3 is TGTGCCTGGAGTTTCTCCGGGGAGACCCAGTACTTC.

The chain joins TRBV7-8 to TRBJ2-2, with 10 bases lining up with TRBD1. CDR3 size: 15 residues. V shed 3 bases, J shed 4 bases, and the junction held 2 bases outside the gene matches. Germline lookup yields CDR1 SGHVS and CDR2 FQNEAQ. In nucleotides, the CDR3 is TGTGCCAGCAGCTTCTGGACAGGGGGCACCGGGGAGCTGTTTTTT. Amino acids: CASSFWTGGTGELFF.

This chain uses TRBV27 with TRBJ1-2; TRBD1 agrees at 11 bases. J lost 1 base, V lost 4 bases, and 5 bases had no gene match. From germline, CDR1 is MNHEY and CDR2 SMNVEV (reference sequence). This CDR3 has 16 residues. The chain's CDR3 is CASSWKGTGGNYGYTF. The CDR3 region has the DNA TGTGCCAGCAGTTGGAAAGGGACAGGGGGTAACTATGGCTACACCTTC.

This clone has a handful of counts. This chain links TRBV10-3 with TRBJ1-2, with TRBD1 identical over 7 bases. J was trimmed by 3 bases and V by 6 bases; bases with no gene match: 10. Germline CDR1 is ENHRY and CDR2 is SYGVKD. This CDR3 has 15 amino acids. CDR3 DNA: TGTGCCATCAGGCCGGACAGGTCAGACGACTATGGCTACACCTTC. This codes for CAIRPDRSDDYGYTF.

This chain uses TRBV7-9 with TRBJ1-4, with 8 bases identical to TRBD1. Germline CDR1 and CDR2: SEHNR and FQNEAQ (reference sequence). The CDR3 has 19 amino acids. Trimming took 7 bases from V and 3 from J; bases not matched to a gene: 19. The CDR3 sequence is CASIPRAQGAQASNEKLFF. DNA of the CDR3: TGTGCCAGCATCCCGAGGGCTCAGGGGGCGCAGGCCTCTAATGAAAAACTGTTTTTT.

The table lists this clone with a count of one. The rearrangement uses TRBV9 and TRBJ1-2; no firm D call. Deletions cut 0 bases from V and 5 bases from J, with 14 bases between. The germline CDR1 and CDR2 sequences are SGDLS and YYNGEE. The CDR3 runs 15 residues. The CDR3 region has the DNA TGTGCCAGCAGCGTAGACCCCGGGCAGCAATATGGCTACACCTTC. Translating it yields CASSVDPGQQYGYTF.